This T cell receptor (beta chain) appears in the sequencing data of a study of T and B cells in COVID-19 patients. Overall study: Critical illness requiring mechanical ventilation or extracorporeal membrane oxygenation affected about 55% of the roughly 20 active-infection patients.

From blood, about 220-500 ng of genomic DNA served as TRB template. TRB rearrangements were amplified by multiplex PCR with BIOMED2 TRB-A/B primers. TCRdb reanalysed the multiplex PCR reads using MiXCR and keeps one entry per CDR3 protein. The sample records some 11,000 distinct CDR3 sequences, around 31% being singletons. This clonotype was counted a few times. This receptor was obtained from a human donor with active COVID-19. The sample consisted of blood.

DNA for the CDR3: TGTGCCAGCAGCCCCCCCGGGGACGTTACCTACGAGCAGTACTTC. Its translation is CASSPPGDVTYEQYF. The J gene is TRBJ2-7, the V gene TRBV27; perhaps D is TRBD1 or TRBD2 (5 bases each). Germline loops: CDR1 MNHEY, CDR2 SMNVEV (reference sequence). Deletions cut 6 bases from V and 2 bases from J, with 17 bases between. The CDR3 length is 15 residues.